Listed here is a single TCR beta chain. This sample is drawn from a study of cytomegalovirus exposure and HLA in healthy donors. A multiplex PCR was run with 60 Vbeta primers and 13 Jbeta primers. Profiling relied on immunoSEQ multiplex PCR, and the TCRdb table lists in-frame clones only, not all of them. This table holds some 130,000 clones, approximately 62% found once. Germline lookup yields CDR1 SGHTA and CDR2 FQGNSA. The V end was cut by 6 bases, the J end by 3 bases, with 9 bases between. The CDR3 totals 13 residues. The sequencing sample was made of PBMCs. V gene TRBV7-2 combines with J gene TRBJ1-5; a possible D gene is TRBD1 (5 bases). The source is a human donor in good health. The CDR3 DNA reads TGTGCCAGCAGTTACAGGACCAATCAGCCCCAGCATTTT. Amino acids: CASSYRTNQPQHF. The variable domain in full, completed from reference TRBV7-2 and TRBJ1-5, reads GAGVSQSPSNKVTEKGKDVELRCDPISGHTALYWYRQSLGQGLEFLIYFQGNSAPDKSGLPSDRFSAERTGGSVSTLTIQRTQQEDSAVYLCASSYRTNQPQHFGDGTRLSIL.